A single sample is the source of the 27 T cell receptor beta chains below, sequenced in a study of cytotoxic CD8 clonotypes in ibrutinib-treated CLL. Sequencing was performed with immunoSEQ multiplex PCR; in TCRdb, only in-frame clones are kept and a portion is missing. This table holds fewer than 400,000 clones, 67% found once. The starting material was PBMCs, obtained after 36 months of ibrutinib treatment. The origin of the receptors is a human donor with chronic lymphocytic leukemia.

J is TRBJ2-5 and V is TRBV10-2; 11 nucleotides agree with TRBD2. V gave up 2 bases and J gave up 1 base; unmatched junction bases: 9. The CDR3 is made up of 18 amino acids. The germline V gene has CDR1 WSHSY and CDR2 SAAADI. This CDR3 reads CASSETSGRVRLQETQYF. For the CDR3, the DNA is TGCGCCAGCAGTGAGACTAGCGGGAGAGTAAGGCTCCAAGAGACCCAGTACTTC.

The gene calls are TRBV27 and TRBJ2-2; D might be TRBD1 (7 bases). The CDR3 has 14 amino acids. V was shortened by 10 bases and J by 0 bases, with 12 bases between the two germline ends. Germline loops: CDR1 MNHEY, CDR2 SMNVEV (reference sequence). CDR3 in amino acids: CATSGGTNTGELFF. The CDR3 nucleotides are TGTGCCACCTCAGGGGGGACGAACACCGGGGAGCTGTTTTTT.

This clone came up once. The chain employs TRBV7-9 and TRBJ1-1; the match to TRBD1 covers 7 bases. Germline CDR1 is SEHNR and CDR2 is FQNEAQ (reference sequence). The CDR3 has 13 residues. With V trimmed by 3 bases and J by 8 bases, 6 bases remained unmatched. The CDR3 DNA sequence: TGTGCCAGCAGCTTTACAGGGGACCGCGAAGCTTTCTTT. This codes for CASSFTGDREAFF. The full variable domain, completed using reference TRBV7-9 and TRBJ1-1, is DTGVSQNPRHKITKRGQNVTFRCDPISEHNRLYWYRQTLGQGPEFLTYFQNEAQLEKSRLLSDRFSAERPKGSFSTLEIQRTEQGDSAMYLCASSFTGDREAFFGQGTRLTVV.

This rearrangement joins TRBV9 to TRBJ2-3; D gene uncertain. The V gene's germline CDR1 is SGDLS and CDR2 YYNGEE. The CDR3 is 14 amino acids. The V and J ends lost 4 bases and 2 bases respectively, with 11 bases between them. CDR3 bases: TGTGCCAGCAGCCAGGAGACAAACACAGATACGCAGTATTTT. Its protein product is CASSQETNTDTQYF.

The rearrangement uses TRBV14 and TRBJ2-3, with TRBD2 matching 7 bases. Germline lookup yields CDR1 SGHDN and CDR2 FVKESK. Germline trimming cut 0 bases from V and 1 base from J; bases unmatched to any gene: 4. The CDR3 consists of 16 residues. CDR3 residues: CASSQEFGGGTDTQYF. The DNA of the CDR3 is TGTGCCAGCAGCCAAGAGTTTGGGGGGGGCACAGATACGCAGTATTTT.

V usage is TRBV7-6 and J usage is TRBJ2-1; D gene uncertain. CDR1 and CDR2 from the germline V gene are SGHVS and FNYEAQ. The germline V and J ends were trimmed by 5 bases and 6 bases, with 11 bases remaining between them. This CDR3 region has 13 residues. The CDR3 region has the DNA TGTGCCAGCAGCCGTGAAACTACCAATGAGCAGTTCTTC. Translating it yields CASSRETTNEQFF.

This sequence joins TRBV4-1 and TRBJ2-5; D is unclear. Trimming shortened V by 1 base and J by 1 base, and 7 bases separated the two germline ends. CDR3 size: 14 residues. Germline CDR1 and CDR2: MGHRA and YSYEKL. CDR3 loop: CASSQVGLQETQYF. DNA for the CDR3: TGCGCCAGCAGCCAAGTAGGGCTCCAAGAGACCCAGTACTTC.

V and J are TRBV27 and TRBJ2-1; D is perhaps TRBD2 (5 bases). The CDR3 runs to 17 residues. V was clipped by 4 bases and J by 1 base, with 17 bases between them. Germline lookup yields CDR1 MNHEY and CDR2 SMNVEV (reference sequence). The CDR3 sequence is CASSWVLNEGSYNEQFF. The CDR3 coding sequence is TGTGCCAGCAGTTGGGTCCTGAACGAGGGATCCTACAATGAGCAGTTCTTC.

V gene TRBV18 combines with J gene TRBJ2-2; possibly TRBD1 or TRBD2 for D (7 bases each). Trimming removed 7 bases from V and 6 bases from J, with 18 bases in between. There are 15 residues in the CDR3. CDR1 and CDR2 from the germline V gene are KGHSH and LQKENI. CDR3: CASWETGTKSGELFF. The CDR3 nucleotides read TGTGCCAGCTGGGAGACAGGGACTAAGTCCGGGGAGCTGTTTTTT.

This clone showed up just a few times. The chain employs TRBV6-5 and TRBJ2-2; D is unclear. V was shortened by 6 bases and J by 4 bases, with 15 bases between the two germline ends. Germline CDR1 and CDR2: MNHEY and SVGAGI. The CDR3 runs to 15 residues. CDR3 nucleotide sequence: TGTGCCAGCAGCCTTTTTAACTGGGGCACCGGGGAGCTGTTTTTT. It translates to CASSLFNWGTGELFF.

The chain links TRBV6-1 to TRBJ2-7; the D is unclear. This CDR3 spans 13 amino acids. V was pared by 1 base and J by 1 base, with 5 bases between. Germline CDR1 is MNHNS and CDR2 is SASEGT. The CDR3: CASSEVGSYEQYF. The CDR3 nucleotides are TGTGCCAGCAGTGAAGTAGGGTCCTACGAGCAGTACTTC.

The V and J genes are TRBV29-1 and TRBJ2-7; no definite D call. The ends were cut back, 7 bases at V and 5 bases at J, with 12 bases in the middle. The V gene's germline CDR1 is SQVTM and CDR2 ANQGSEA. The CDR3 spans 11 residues. CDR3 DNA sequence: TGCAGCGCCGGGTGGTCTAACGAGCAGTACTTC. Translating it yields CSAGWSNEQYF.

The V call is TRBV7-2, the J call TRBJ2-3; 11 bases match TRBD2. This CDR3 contains 15 residues. Germline values: CDR1 SGHTA, CDR2 FQGNSA. V lost 5 bases to trimming and J lost 7 bases; unmatched junction nucleotides: 8. The CDR3, as DNA: TGTGCCAGCAGCCGGACTAGCGGGCCCTCATATACGCAGTATTTT. This translates into CASSRTSGPSYTQYF.

This clone was seen only a few times. This chain uses TRBV18 with TRBJ2-5, with D perhaps TRBD1 (6 bases). V was cut by 5 bases and J by 4 bases, with 20 bases left in between. The germline CDR1 and CDR2 sequences are KGHSH and LQKENI. CDR3 size: 16 residues. CDR3 region: CASSFARTENGETQYF. DNA of the CDR3: TGTGCCAGCTCATTCGCTCGGACAGAGAATGGAGAGACCCAGTACTTC.

The chain combines TRBV7-3 with TRBJ2-1; D remains unclear. The V and J ends lost 4 bases and 7 bases respectively, with 14 bases between them. Germline CDR1 and CDR2: SGHTA and FQGTGA. The CDR3 extends over 14 amino acids. The CDR3 spells CASSSGVDLNEQFF. CDR3 sequence (DNA): TGTGCCAGCAGCTCTGGGGTAGATCTTAATGAGCAGTTCTTC.

This clone was counted between two and nine times. This chain connects TRBV9 to TRBJ1-1; D might be TRBD1 (5 bases). Germline V gene sequence: CDR1 SGDLS, CDR2 YYNGEE. V lost 0 bases and J 0 bases, leaving 6 bases between the germline ends. This CDR3 region has 14 residues. CDR3 amino acids: CASSVAGLNTEAFF. DNA for the CDR3: TGTGCCAGCAGCGTAGCAGGGTTGAACACTGAAGCTTTCTTT. The complete variable domain, with remaining parts taken from reference TRBV9 and TRBJ1-1, reads DSGVTQTPKHLITATGQRVTLRCSPRSGDLSVYWYQQSLDQGLQFLIQYYNGEERAKGNILERFSAQQFPDLHSELNLSSLELGDSALYFCASSVAGLNTEAFFGQGTRLTVV.

This chain links TRBV6-5 with TRBJ2-2; D not resolved. The CDR3 loop spans 14 amino acids. CDR1 and CDR2 (germline): MNHEY, SVGAGI. Trimming left V 5 bases short and J 3 bases short, with 10 bases between. This chain's CDR3 is CASSPVPHTGELFF. CDR3 coding DNA: TGTGCCAGCAGTCCGGTGCCGCACACCGGGGAGCTGTTTTTT.

The table lists this clone with a few counts. This rearrangement joins TRBV7-8 to TRBJ1-5; unclear D gene. Germline CDR1 is SGHVS and CDR2 is FQNEAQ. Trimming cost V 2 bases and J 5 bases, with 10 bases left between them. The CDR3 sequence is 14 residues long. CDR3 amino acids: CASSLPGGHQPQHF. DNA of the CDR3: TGTGCCAGCAGCTTACCAGGAGGACATCAGCCCCAGCATTTT.

The chain employs TRBV27 and TRBJ2-5; maybe TRBD2 (5 bases). Germline V gene lookup returns CDR1 MNHEY and CDR2 SMNVEV (reference sequence). The CDR3 has 13 residues. The ends were cut back, 2 bases at V and 5 bases at J, with 9 bases in the middle. The CDR3 nucleotides read TGTGCCAGCAGTTTAGGCCGCGGGGAGACCCAGTACTTC. It yields the protein CASSLGRGETQYF.

The V gene is TRBV15, the J gene TRBJ2-7; 7 bases fit TRBD1. The CDR3 consists of 14 residues. Germline trimming cut 0 bases from V and 9 bases from J; bases unmatched to any gene: 8. Per germline, CDR1 LNHNV and CDR2 YYDKDF (reference sequence). The chain's CDR3 is CATSRDRTGARQYF. CDR3 coding DNA: TGTGCCACCAGCAGAGATCGTACAGGGGCTAGGCAGTACTTC.

V usage is TRBV7-2 and J usage is TRBJ2-1; TRBD2 agrees at 14 bases. Per germline, CDR1 SGHTA and CDR2 FQGNSA. The CDR3 runs to 16 residues. J gave up 12 bases and V 1 base, and 8 bases lay outside the gene matches. Here the CDR3 reads CASSLGGLAGEGRQFF. The CDR3 nucleotides read TGTGCCAGCAGCTTAGGGGGACTAGCGGGAGAAGGAAGGCAGTTCTTC.

J is TRBJ2-3 and V is TRBV9; 11 positions match TRBD2. This CDR3 is built from 18 residues. The V and J ends lost 3 bases and 1 base, in that order; junction bases with no gene match: 10. The germline CDR1 and CDR2 sequences are SGDLS and YYNGEE. The CDR3 sequence: CASSGHGTSGIGTDTQYF. In nucleotides, the CDR3 is TGTGCCAGCAGCGGGCACGGGACTAGCGGCATTGGCACAGATACGCAGTATTTT.

The V call is TRBV2, the J call TRBJ1-4, with unresolved D. The V gene's germline CDR1 is SNHLY and CDR2 FYNNEI. This CDR3 comprises 15 residues. V lost 6 bases and J lost 0, with 11 bases in between. DNA for the CDR3: TGTGCCAGCAGACGGGAAGCCGCAACTAATGAAAAACTGTTTTTT. It is translated as CASRREAATNEKLFF.

J is TRBJ1-2 and V is TRBV29-1; D call uncertain. Trimming left V 5 bases short and J 8 bases short, with 27 bases between. CDR1 and CDR2 from the germline V gene are SQVTM and ANQGSEA. This CDR3 is built from 16 residues. CDR3 amino acids: CSVPKQLSGFLEGYTF. The CDR3 DNA follows: TGCAGCGTTCCCAAGCAGTTGTCTGGGTTTTTAGAGGGCTACACCTTC.

This clone has a single count. The rearrangement links TRBV5-4 to TRBJ2-3; TRBD2 matches 13 bases. The V gene end was trimmed by 7 bases and the J gene end by 1 base; junction bases not matched to a gene: 0. CDR1 is SGHNT and CDR2 is YYREEE in the germline V gene (reference sequence). The CDR3 is 14 residues long. Here the CDR3 DNA reads TGTGCCAGCGGACTAGCGGGAGGCACAGATACGCAGTATTTT. Its protein product is CASGLAGGTDTQYF.

This clone was observed a handful of times. The chain combines TRBV28 with TRBJ2-6; tentatively, D is TRBD1 (6 bases). CDR3 length: 15 amino acids. Per the germline V gene, CDR1 is MDHEN and CDR2 is SYDVKM. Deletions cut 5 bases from V and 1 base from J, with 9 bases between. This CDR3 reads CASSPRGSGANVLTF. CDR3 sequence (DNA): TGTGCCAGCAGTCCCAGGGGTTCTGGGGCCAACGTCCTGACTTTC.

The chain employs TRBV7-9 and TRBJ2-7; D is perhaps TRBD2 (6 bases). Germline values: CDR1 SEHNR, CDR2 FQNEAQ (reference sequence). With 6 bases removed from V and 8 bases from J, the gap between germline ends came to 14 bases. The CDR3 is made up of 12 amino acids. CDR3 amino acids: CASRSGEMKQYF. The CDR3 DNA sequence: TGTGCCAGCAGATCGGGGGAGATGAAGCAGTACTTC.